The 31 T cell receptor beta chains below all came from one sample that was sequenced in a study of CD8 T cells in Susac syndrome (dated by TCRdb to about 2019). The library was prepared using the immunoSEQ multiplex PCR assay. RNA was extracted using the RNeasy kit, and roughly 0.45 to 1 ug of the RNA was reverse transcribed with random hexamers. The public sequencing data were trimmed at Q25 with fastp and processed into clonotypes with MiXCR by TCRdb, which kept only in-frame beta chains. Rows with a matching CDR3 protein are joined into one entry that keeps the most common DNA and genes. The sample contains 170,000 or so distinct CDR3 sequences, approximately 94% of them found a single time. The ten largest clones take up about 0.088% of the sample. Sequencing was done on a sample of CD4+ T cells from PBMCs. Every receptor here comes from a human donor with multiple sclerosis.

The V gene is TRBV12-3 or TRBV12-4, the J gene TRBJ2-7; 7 nucleotides align to TRBD1. The CDR3 contains 15 residues. V shed 0 bases, J shed 4 bases, and the junction held 6 bases outside the gene matches. The CDR3 DNA reads as TGTGCCAGCAGTTTAGCCGGGACAGATAATTACGAGCAGTACTTC. Translation: CASSLAGTDNYEQYF.

The V call is TRBV4-1, the J call TRBJ2-5, with TRBD2 matching over 9 bases. The CDR3 runs 16 residues. Germline CDR1 reads MGHRA; CDR2 reads YSYEKL. With 3 bases clipped from V and 1 base from J, the junction kept 6 bases outside the gene matches. This chain's CDR3 is CASSQTRLAAQETQYF. The CDR3 coding sequence is TGCGCCAGCAGCCAGACCCGACTAGCGGCCCAAGAGACCCAGTACTTC.

The V call is TRBV6-6, the J call TRBJ2-1; D unresolved. V was cut by 6 bases and J by 10 bases, with 13 bases left in between. Germline assignment: CDR1 MNHNY and CDR2 SVGAGI (reference sequence). This CDR3 contains 12 residues. The DNA for the CDR3 is TGTGCCAGCAGGCTAAGTCTGGGCGAGCAGTTCTTC. This sequence encodes CASRLSLGEQFF.

The V call is TRBV7-3, the J call TRBJ2-3, with D maybe TRBD2 (6 bases). There are 17 residues in the CDR3. From germline, CDR1 is SGHTA and CDR2 FQGTGA. V lost 5 bases and J lost 1, with 19 bases in between. The CDR3 loop reads CASSPAGRSLGTDTQYF. CDR3 coding DNA: TGTGCCAGCAGCCCGGCGGGGCGGAGCCTCGGCACAGATACGCAGTATTTT. The full variable domain, completed using reference TRBV7-3 and TRBJ2-3, is GAGVSQTPSNKVTEKGKYVELRCDPISGHTALYWYRQSLGQGPEFLIYFQGTGAADDSGLPNDRFFAVRPEGSVSTLKIQRTERGDSAVYLCASSPAGRSLGTDTQYFGPGTRLTVL.

The rearrangement links TRBV30 to TRBJ2-7; D is unclear. Deletions cut 0 bases from V and 2 bases from J, with 14 bases between. The CDR3 totals 15 residues. The V gene's germline CDR1 is GTSNPN and CDR2 SVGIG (reference sequence). The DNA for the CDR3 is TGTGCCTGGAGTGTACGGGCCCCTACACCCTACGAGCAGTACTTC. Its translation: CAWSVRAPTPYEQYF.

The chain carries TRBV29-1 and TRBJ2-7; the match to TRBD2 covers 16 bases. This CDR3 is 17 amino acids long. V shed 5 bases, J shed 1 base, and the junction held 8 bases outside the gene matches. Germline loops: CDR1 SQVTM, CDR2 ANQGSEA. The CDR3 DNA is TGCAGCGTTTCCGGGACTAGCGGGGGGGCCTTTTCCTACGAGCAGTACTTC. This encodes CSVSGTSGGAFSYEQYF.

This clonotype was picked up a small number of times. J is TRBJ2-5 and V is TRBV7-2; D is undetermined. The CDR3 covers 13 residues. CDR1 is SGHTA and CDR2 is FQGNSA in the germline V gene. V was shortened by 1 base and J by 4 bases, with 7 bases between the two germline ends. CDR3: CASSLEAGETQYF. As DNA, the CDR3 is TGTGCCAGCAGCTTAGAGGCCGGAGAGACCCAGTACTTC.

For the CDR3, the DNA is TGTGCCAGCAGCAAACAGGTGCAGAGCTCTGGAAACACCATATATTTT. It codes for CASSKQVQSSGNTIYF. This sequence joins TRBV9 and TRBJ1-3, with D possibly TRBD1 on 5 matching bases. Trimming shortened V by 4 bases and J by 0 bases, and 14 bases separated the two germline ends. The germline gives CDR1 SGDLS, CDR2 YYNGEE. CDR3 size: 16 residues. Looking up the rest from reference TRBV9 and TRBJ1-3 gives the full variable domain: DSGVTQTPKHLITATGQRVTLRCSPRSGDLSVYWYQQSLDQGLQFLIQYYNGEERAKGNILERFSAQQFPDLHSELNLSSLELGDSALYFCASSKQVQSSGNTIYFGEGSWLTVV.

This chain uses TRBV6-5 with TRBJ2-2, with unresolved D. Deletions cut 6 bases from V and 0 bases from J, with 11 bases between. The CDR3 spans 15 residues. In germline, CDR1 is MNHEY, CDR2 SVGAGI. In DNA, the CDR3 is TGTGCCAGCAGCCCCCTGCCTGCGAACACCGGGGAGCTGTTTTTT. Translation gives CASSPLPANTGELFF.

The chain employs TRBV24-1 and TRBJ1-2; no definite D call. The V gene's germline CDR1 is KGHDR and CDR2 SFDVKD. The V end lost 5 bases, the J end lost 3 bases, and 6 bases lay between the germline ends. This CDR3 region has 12 residues. Written as DNA, the CDR3 is TGTGCCACCAGTGCTCCCTACTATGGCTACACCTTC. Protein product: CATSAPYYGYTF.

The table lists this clonotype with a few counts. The junction differs from germline at one of its ends, possibly a read error. This sequence joins TRBV5-1 and TRBJ2-5; 7 nucleotides line up with TRBD1. The V gene's germline CDR1 is SGHRS and CDR2 YFSETQ. This CDR3 spans 14 amino acids. DNA for the CDR3: TGTGCCAGCAGTCCCGGGACAGTACAAGAGACCCAGTACTTC. It translates to CASSPGTVQETQYF.

The gene calls are TRBV7-2 and TRBJ2-7, with D unresolved. This CDR3 is built from 14 residues. V lost 1 base and J 0 bases, leaving 7 bases between the germline ends. CDR1 is SGHTA, CDR2 FQGNSA, per germline. The CDR3: CASSLDVSSYEQYF. The CDR3 DNA sequence: TGTGCCAGCAGCTTAGACGTTAGCTCCTACGAGCAGTACTTC.

The chain recombines TRBV12-5 with TRBJ1-5; D is possibly TRBD1 (5 bases). Germline V gene lookup returns CDR1 LGHNT and CDR2 FRNRAP. The V end lost 1 base, the J end lost 5 bases, and 15 bases lay between the germline ends. The CDR3 contains 16 residues. CDR3 in DNA: TGTGCTAGTGGTTTGGGGGTCGGGGGTCCCGATCAGCCCCAGCATTTT. It specifies CASGLGVGGPDQPQHF.

The chain joins TRBV4-2 to TRBJ2-7; 9 positions match TRBD2. From germline, CDR1 is LGHNA and CDR2 YNFKEQ. V was pared by 0 bases and J by 2 bases, with 5 bases of the junction left unmatched. This CDR3 region has 16 residues. The CDR3 region is CASSQDRAGGAYEQYF. Here the CDR3 DNA reads TGTGCCAGCAGCCAAGATCGGGCGGGGGGGGCCTACGAGCAGTACTTC.

This rearrangement joins TRBV29-1 to TRBJ2-5; 12 bases fit TRBD2. The CDR3 runs to 18 residues. Germline values: CDR1 SQVTM, CDR2 ANQGSEA. Trimming cost V 6 bases and J 3 bases; bases outside gene matches: 17. CDR3 sequence reads: CSVDPYLGLAGSKETQYF. DNA for the CDR3: TGCAGCGTAGACCCCTACCTTGGACTAGCGGGATCAAAAGAGACCCAGTACTTC.

The chain joins TRBV6-6 to TRBJ2-3; tentative D call: TRBD2 (6 bases). V was clipped by 7 bases and J by 2 bases, with 13 bases between them. The CDR3 is made up of 14 amino acids. CDR1 is MNHNY, CDR2 SVGAGI, per germline (reference sequence). As DNA, the CDR3 is TGTGCCAGCATGGGCGGGATGGCCACAGATACGCAGTATTTT. It codes for CASMGGMATDTQYF.

This chain joins TRBV15 and TRBJ1-5; no clear D gene. The germline gives CDR1 LNHNV, CDR2 YYDKDF (reference sequence). Trimming pared 4 bases from V and 4 bases from J, leaving 11 bases between. CDR3 length equals 14 residues. The CDR3 reads CATSKFQHNQPQHF. The CDR3 nucleotides read TGTGCCACCAGCAAATTTCAGCATAATCAGCCCCAGCATTTT.

The CDR3 protein is CASSQRQGVDSPLHF. Here the CDR3 DNA reads TGTGCCAGCAGCCAGAGACAGGGCGTTGATTCACCCCTCCACTTT. The V call is TRBV7-2, the J call TRBJ1-6; TRBD1 matches at 7 bases. V shed 5 bases, J shed 8 bases, and the junction held 9 bases outside the gene matches. The CDR3 extends over 15 amino acids. Germline V gene sequence: CDR1 SGHTA, CDR2 FQGNSA.

The V and J genes are TRBV18 and TRBJ2-3, with TRBD2 identical over 9 bases. Germline values: CDR1 KGHSH, CDR2 LQKENI. J lost 1 base, V lost 3 bases, and 2 bases had no gene match. The CDR3 totals 15 residues. CDR3 in amino acids: CASSPRLAGTDTQYF. The DNA of the CDR3 is TGTGCCAGCTCACCCCGACTAGCGGGCACAGATACGCAGTATTTT.

This rearrangement joins TRBV20-1 to TRBJ2-7; 7 positions match TRBD1. This CDR3 is built from 13 residues. V lost 4 bases, J lost 0 bases, and 3 bases stayed unmatched. The germline V gene encodes CDR1 DFQATT and CDR2 SNEGSKA (reference sequence). CDR3 loop: CSATDRSSYEQYF. CDR3 sequence (DNA): TGCAGTGCTACGGACAGGAGCTCCTACGAGCAGTACTTC.

The V and J genes are TRBV7-2 and TRBJ2-3, with D maybe TRBD2 (6 bases). The CDR3 loop spans 16 amino acids. Germline CDR1 reads SGHTA; CDR2 reads FQGNSA. V lost 1 base to trimming and J lost 4 bases, with 15 bases between them. Here the CDR3 reads CASSLGFLGGADTQYF. The CDR3 nucleotides read TGTGCCAGCAGCTTAGGTTTCCTAGGAGGGGCAGATACGCAGTATTTT. The variable domain in full, completed from reference TRBV7-2 and TRBJ2-3, reads GAGVSQSPSNKVTEKGKDVELRCDPISGHTALYWYRQSLGQGLEFLIYFQGNSAPDKSGLPSDRFSAERTGGSVSTLTIQRTQQEDSAVYLCASSLGFLGGADTQYFGPGTRLTVL.

The genes are TRBV27 and TRBJ2-6; 7 bases match TRBD2. Germline CDR1 is MNHEY and CDR2 is SMNVEV (reference sequence). The J segment lost 1 base and the V segment lost 5 bases, leaving 17 bases of the junction unmatched. The CDR3 has 20 amino acids. Here the CDR3 DNA reads TGTGCCAGCAGTGTAAGGGGCCTGGGAGCGGGACGGTCTGGGGCCAACGTCCTGACTTTC. This sequence encodes CASSVRGLGAGRSGANVLTF. The entire variable domain, with the rest obtained from reference TRBV27 and TRBJ2-6, is as follows: EAQVTQNPRYLITVTGKKLTVTCSQNMNHEYMSWYRQDPGLGLRQIYYSMNVEVTDKGDVPEGYKVSRKEKRNFPLILESPSPNQTSLYFCASSVRGLGAGRSGANVLTFGAGSRLTVL.

This clonotype was seen just once. This chain joins TRBV19 and TRBJ2-2; TRBD1 matches at 9 bases. V lost 10 bases, J lost 0 bases, and 6 bases stayed unmatched. CDR3 size: 15 residues. Per the germline V gene, CDR1 is LNHDA and CDR2 is SQIVND (reference sequence). CDR3 sequence (DNA): TGTGCCACCCGGACAGGGGACGCGAACACCGGGGAGCTGTTTTTT. Encoded protein: CATRTGDANTGELFF.

In DNA, the CDR3 is TGTGCCAGTAGACCGGGACAGGGGTCTTCTGGGGCCAACGTCCTGACTTTC. Translating gives CASRPGQGSSGANVLTF. This sequence joins TRBV9 and TRBJ2-6, with 10 bases that match TRBD1. The CDR3 has 17 residues. V was clipped by 8 bases and J by 1 base; unmatched bases: 9. The germline CDR1 and CDR2 sequences are SGDLS and YYNGEE.

This clonotype was detected only once. The chain links TRBV6-4 to TRBJ1-3, with D hard to call. V was clipped by 6 bases and J by 7 bases, with 13 bases between them. This CDR3 is built from 13 residues. The germline V gene has CDR1 MRHNA and CDR2 SNTAGT. The CDR3 sequence: CASSTRARNTIYF. CDR3 sequence (DNA): TGTGCCAGCAGCACCCGGGCGCGGAACACCATATATTTT.

The gene calls are TRBV11-2 and TRBJ2-5; 8 positions agree with TRBD2. V shed 5 bases and J 4 bases; nucleotides not matched to a gene: 9. From germline, CDR1 is SGHAT and CDR2 FQNNGV. This CDR3 region has 15 residues. The CDR3 coding sequence is TGTGCCAGCAGCCGTACCCGGGGGGGCCGAGAGACCCAGTACTTC. This gives the protein CASSRTRGGRETQYF. Full variable domain (missing parts from reference TRBV11-2 and TRBJ2-5): EAGVAQSPRYKIIEKRQSVAFWCNPISGHATLYWYQQILGQGPKLLIQFQNNGVVDDSQLPKDRFSAERLKGVDSTLKIQPAKLEDSAVYLCASSRTRGGRETQYFGPGTRLLVL.

This clonotype was observed a handful of times. This chain links TRBV7-2 with TRBJ2-7; TRBD2 might be the D (5 bases). This CDR3 spans 15 amino acids. Germline loops: CDR1 SGHTA, CDR2 FQGNSA. V shed 3 bases and J shed 1 base, with 13 bases lying between them. CDR3 sequence reads: CASSFLWGVSYEQYF. The CDR3 nucleotides read TGTGCCAGCAGCTTTTTATGGGGAGTTTCCTACGAGCAGTACTTC.

The CDR3 sequence: CSVVGVGGHSIEAFF. CDR3 sequence (DNA): TGCAGCGTTGTGGGAGTTGGGGGACACTCAATTGAAGCTTTCTTT. The chain couples TRBV29-1 to TRBJ1-1, with a tentative D call TRBD1 (6 bases). V dropped 4 bases and J dropped 7 bases, with 22 bases sitting between them. This CDR3 is 15 amino acids long. CDR1 and CDR2 from the germline V gene are SQVTM and ANQGSEA.

The J gene is TRBJ2-1, the V gene TRBV19; 9 nucleotides agree with TRBD2. The length of the CDR3 is 17 residues. V gave up 1 base and J gave up 2 bases; unmatched junction bases: 6. CDR1 is LNHDA, CDR2 SQIVND, per germline (reference sequence). DNA for the CDR3: TGTGCCAGTAGTATAGGTAGCGGGGGATGGACCTACAATGAGCAGTTCTTC. Translation: CASSIGSGGWTYNEQFF.

This chain connects TRBV12-3 or TRBV12-4 to TRBJ2-3; D uncertain. The V end lost 5 bases, the J end lost 6 bases, and 9 bases lay between the germline ends. The CDR3 is 12 amino acids. The CDR3 is CASSIPQDTQYF. CDR3 in DNA: TGTGCCAGCAGTATTCCCCAGGATACGCAGTATTTT.

The chain recombines TRBV12-3 or TRBV12-4 with TRBJ2-2, with TRBD1 matching over 10 bases. V lost 5 bases to trimming and J lost 3 bases; unmatched junction nucleotides: 6. The CDR3 is 16 amino acids. CDR3 sequence: CASSPPGQGHTGELFF. Here the CDR3 DNA reads TGTGCCAGCAGTCCTCCGGGACAGGGGCACACCGGGGAGCTGTTTTTT.